This TCR beta chain emerged from a study of siplizumab effects on memory and regulatory T cells. General study points: The drug siplizumab significantly decreased the alloreactive sequences that could be traced to unstimulated CD4+ memory cells. In unstimulated cells, naive T cells appeared more diverse than memory T cells and seemed major alloresponse contributors. Mappable CD4+ clones that were alloreactive averaged 68.8% Treg-derived with siplizumab versus approximately 27% in controls. Roughly 75-97% of proliferating CD4+ or CD8+ clones lacked a naive or memory phenotype that could be assigned.

Profiling relied on immunoSEQ multiplex PCR, and the TCRdb table lists in-frame clones only, not all of them. The table lists 70,000 to 95,000 clones, around 95% of them singletons. Germline V gene sequence: CDR1 GTSNPN, CDR2 SVGIG (reference sequence). V shed 2 bases and J shed 3 bases, with 11 bases lying between them. The CDR3 loop spans 13 amino acids. Points on this clone: Its antigen is as yet unknown.

The source material was naive CD4+ T cells sorted from blood. V usage is TRBV30 and J usage is TRBJ2-7; D remains ambiguous. The clonotype originates from a human donor in good health. DNA for the CDR3: TGTGCCTGGAGTCCACATCAGGACTACGAGCAGTACTTC. It encodes CAWSPHQDYEQYF.